The 2 T cell receptor beta chains presented below share a single source sample, sequenced in a study of blood T cell repertoires in COVID-19. Only in-frame clones appear in the TCRdb table, and some are missing; sequencing was by immunoSEQ multiplex PCR. The table lists 200,000 to 300,000 clones, over 80% of them singletons. Sequenced: peripheral blood. These receptor sequences come from a middle-aged man with acute or convalescent COVID-19.

This chain uses TRBV12-3 or TRBV12-4 with TRBJ1-5; D is uncertain. With 2 bases removed from V and 3 bases from J, the gap between germline ends came to 5 bases. The CDR3 loop spans 13 amino acids. The CDR3 sequence is CASSLQINQPQHF. CDR3 bases: TGTGCCAGCAGTTTACAGATCAATCAGCCCCAGCATTTT.

The chain is built from TRBV18 and TRBJ2-7; a weak D match, TRBD2 (5 bases). V dropped 2 bases and J dropped 1 base, with 15 bases sitting between them. Germline CDR1 is KGHSH and CDR2 is LQKENI. The CDR3 sequence is 16 residues long. The CDR3 DNA sequence: TGTGCCAGCTCACCATTGGTTGGAGGAGGATCCTACGAGCAGTACTTC. Its protein is CASSPLVGGGSYEQYF. Filled out from reference TRBV18 and TRBJ2-7, the complete variable domain reads NAGVMQNPRHLVRRRGQEARLRCSPMKGHSHVYWYRQLPEEGLKFMVYLQKENIIDESGMPKERFSAEFPKEGPSILRIQQVVRGDSAAYFCASSPLVGGGSYEQYFGPGTRLTVT.